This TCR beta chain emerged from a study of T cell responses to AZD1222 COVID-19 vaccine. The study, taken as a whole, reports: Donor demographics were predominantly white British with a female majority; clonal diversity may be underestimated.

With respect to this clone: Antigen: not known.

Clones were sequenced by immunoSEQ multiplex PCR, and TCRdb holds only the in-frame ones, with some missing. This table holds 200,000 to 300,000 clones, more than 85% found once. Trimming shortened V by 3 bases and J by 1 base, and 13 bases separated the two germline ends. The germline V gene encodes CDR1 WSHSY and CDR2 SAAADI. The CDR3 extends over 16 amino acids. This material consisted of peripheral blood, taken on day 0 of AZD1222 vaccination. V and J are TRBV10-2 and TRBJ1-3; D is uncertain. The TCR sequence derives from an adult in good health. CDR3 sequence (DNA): TGCGCCAGCAGTGACCGGGAGGATAGGTCTGGAAACACCATATATTTT. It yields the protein CASSDREDRSGNTIYF.